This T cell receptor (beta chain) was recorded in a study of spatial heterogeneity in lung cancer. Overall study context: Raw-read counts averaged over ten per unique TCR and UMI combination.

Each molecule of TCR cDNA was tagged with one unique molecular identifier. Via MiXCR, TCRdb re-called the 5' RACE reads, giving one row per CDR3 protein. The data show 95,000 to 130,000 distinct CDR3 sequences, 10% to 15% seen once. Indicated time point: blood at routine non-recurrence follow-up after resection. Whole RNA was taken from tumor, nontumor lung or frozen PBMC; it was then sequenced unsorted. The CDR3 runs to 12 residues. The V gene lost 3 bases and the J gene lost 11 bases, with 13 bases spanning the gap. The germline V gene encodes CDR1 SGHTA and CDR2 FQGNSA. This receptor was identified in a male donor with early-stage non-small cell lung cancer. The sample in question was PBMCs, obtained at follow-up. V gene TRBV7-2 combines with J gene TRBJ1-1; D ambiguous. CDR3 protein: CASSFGPRRAFF. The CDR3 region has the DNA TGTGCCAGCAGCTTTGGACCCCGGCGGGCTTTCTTT.